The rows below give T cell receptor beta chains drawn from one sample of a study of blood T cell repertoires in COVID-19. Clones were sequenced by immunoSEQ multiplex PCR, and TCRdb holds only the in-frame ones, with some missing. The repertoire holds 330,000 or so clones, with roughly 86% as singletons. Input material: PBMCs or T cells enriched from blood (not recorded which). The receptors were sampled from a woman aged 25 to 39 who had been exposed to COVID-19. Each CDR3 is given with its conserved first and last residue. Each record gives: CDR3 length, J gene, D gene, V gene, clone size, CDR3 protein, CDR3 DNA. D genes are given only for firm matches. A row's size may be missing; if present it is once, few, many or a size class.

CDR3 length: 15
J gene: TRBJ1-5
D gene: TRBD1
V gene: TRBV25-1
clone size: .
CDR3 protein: CASSGQGTENQPQHF
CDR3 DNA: TGTGCCAGCAGTGGACAGGGTACGGAGAATCAGCCCCAGCATTTT

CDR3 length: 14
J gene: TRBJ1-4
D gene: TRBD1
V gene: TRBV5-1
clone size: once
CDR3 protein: CASSLGTGGEKLFF
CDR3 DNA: TGCGCCAGCAGCCTTGGGACAGGCGGCGAAAAACTGTTTTTT

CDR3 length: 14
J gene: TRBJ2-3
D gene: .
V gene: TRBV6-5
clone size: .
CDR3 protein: CASSLSSSTDTQYF
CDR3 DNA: TGTGCCAGCAGTCTCTCCTCCAGCACAGATACGCAGTATTTT

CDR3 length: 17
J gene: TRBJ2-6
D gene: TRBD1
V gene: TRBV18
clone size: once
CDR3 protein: CASSPLQGAPGANVLTF
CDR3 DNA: TGTGCCAGCTCACCATTACAGGGGGCGCCTGGGGCCAACGTCCTGACTTTC

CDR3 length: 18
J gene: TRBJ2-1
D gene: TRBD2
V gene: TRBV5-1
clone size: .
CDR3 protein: CASSLAWASGRPYNEQFF
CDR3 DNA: TGCGCCAGCAGCTTGGCCTGGGCTAGCGGGAGGCCTTACAATGAGCAGTTCTTC

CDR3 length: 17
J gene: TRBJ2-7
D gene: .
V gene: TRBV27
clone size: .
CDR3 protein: CASSFTAGPLLSYEQYF
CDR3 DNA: TGTGCCAGCAGTTTCACGGCGGGGCCCCTGCTGTCCTACGAGCAGTACTTC

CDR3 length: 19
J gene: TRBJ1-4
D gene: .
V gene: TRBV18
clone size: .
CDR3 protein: CASSPPGAAGTEPNEKLFF
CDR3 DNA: TGTGCCAGCTCACCACCGGGGGCAGCGGGGACTGAACCGAATGAAAAACTGTTTTTT

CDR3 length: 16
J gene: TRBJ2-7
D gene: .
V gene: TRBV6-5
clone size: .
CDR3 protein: CASSYGGGSSSYEQYF
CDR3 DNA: TGTGCCAGCAGTTACGGGGGGGGCAGCTCATCCTACGAGCAGTACTTC

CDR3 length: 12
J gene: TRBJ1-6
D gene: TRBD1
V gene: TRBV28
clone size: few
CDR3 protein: CASRETGGLPRF
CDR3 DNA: TGTGCCAGCAGGGAGACAGGGGGCCTTCCTCGCTTT

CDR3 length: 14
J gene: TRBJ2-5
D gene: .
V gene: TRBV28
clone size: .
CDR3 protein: CASIPGTTHETQYF
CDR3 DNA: TGTGCCAGCATCCCCGGAACTACCCATGAGACCCAGTACTTC

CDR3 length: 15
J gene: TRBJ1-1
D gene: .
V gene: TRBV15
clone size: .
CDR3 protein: CATSRDHNRETEAFF
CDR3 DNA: TGTGCCACCAGCAGGGACCATAACAGGGAGACTGAAGCTTTCTTT

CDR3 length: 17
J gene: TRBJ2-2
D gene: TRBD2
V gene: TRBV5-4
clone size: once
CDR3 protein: CASSLAERESFPGELFF
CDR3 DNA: TGTGCCAGCAGCTTGGCGGAGCGGGAGTCCTTCCCCGGGGAGCTGTTTTTT

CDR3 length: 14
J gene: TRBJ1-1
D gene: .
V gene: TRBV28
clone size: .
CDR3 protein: CASSLVRIGTEAFF
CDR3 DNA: TGTGCCAGCAGTTTAGTGAGAATTGGCACTGAAGCTTTCTTT

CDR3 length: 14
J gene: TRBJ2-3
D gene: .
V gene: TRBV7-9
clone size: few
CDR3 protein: CASSLDSTTDTQYF
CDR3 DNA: TGTGCCAGCAGCTTAGACAGTACCACAGATACGCAGTATTTT

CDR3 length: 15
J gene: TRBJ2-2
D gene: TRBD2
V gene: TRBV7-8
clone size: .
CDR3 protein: CASSLVGRDTGELFF
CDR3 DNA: TGTGCCAGCAGCTTAGTCGGGAGGGACACCGGGGAGCTGTTTTTT

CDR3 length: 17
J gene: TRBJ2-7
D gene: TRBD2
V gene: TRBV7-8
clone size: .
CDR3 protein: CASSLPLAGGYPYEQYF
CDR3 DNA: TGTGCCAGCAGCTTACCCCTAGCGGGAGGGTATCCCTACGAGCAGTACTTC

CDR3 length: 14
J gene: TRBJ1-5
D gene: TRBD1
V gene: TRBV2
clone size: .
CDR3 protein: CASSAQGANQPQHF
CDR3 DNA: TGTGCCAGCAGCGCCCAGGGGGCGAATCAGCCCCAGCATTTT

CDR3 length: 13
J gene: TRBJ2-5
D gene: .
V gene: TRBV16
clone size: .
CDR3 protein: CASTPGVWQTQYF
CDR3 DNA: TGTGCCAGCACCCCGGGGGTTTGGCAGACCCAGTACTTC

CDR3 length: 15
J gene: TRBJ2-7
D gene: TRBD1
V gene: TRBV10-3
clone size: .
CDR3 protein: CAIRTNTGGGYEQYF
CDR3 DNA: TGTGCCATCAGAACCAATACAGGGGGCGGTTACGAGCAGTACTTC

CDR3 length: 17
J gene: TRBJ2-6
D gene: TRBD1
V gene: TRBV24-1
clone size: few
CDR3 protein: CATSDAPTGVGANVLTF
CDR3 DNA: TGTGCCACCAGTGATGCCCCGACAGGGGTCGGGGCCAACGTCCTGACTTTC

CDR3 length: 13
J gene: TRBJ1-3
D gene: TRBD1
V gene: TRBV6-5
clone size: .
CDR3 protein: CASRETGSNTIYF
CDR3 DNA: TGTGCCAGCAGAGAGACAGGGAGTAACACCATATATTTT

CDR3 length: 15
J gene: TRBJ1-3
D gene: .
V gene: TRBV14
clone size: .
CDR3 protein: CASSLTVTPGNTIYF
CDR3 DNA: TGTGCCAGCAGTCTCACAGTCACTCCTGGAAACACCATATATTTT

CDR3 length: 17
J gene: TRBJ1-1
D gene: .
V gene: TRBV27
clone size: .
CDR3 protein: CASSGPGQDPMNTEAFF
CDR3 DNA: TGTGCCAGCAGCGGCCCCGGACAAGACCCTATGAACACTGAAGCTTTCTTT

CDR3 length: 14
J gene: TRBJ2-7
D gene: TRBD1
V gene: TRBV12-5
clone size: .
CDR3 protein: CASGLGTGGYEQYF
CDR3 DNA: TGTGCTAGTGGTTTGGGGACAGGGGGCTACGAGCAGTACTTC

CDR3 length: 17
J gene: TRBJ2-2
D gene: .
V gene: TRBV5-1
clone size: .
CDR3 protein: CASSAIRSGLNTGELFF
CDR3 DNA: TGCGCCAGCAGCGCTATCCGGTCGGGACTGAACACCGGGGAGCTGTTTTTT

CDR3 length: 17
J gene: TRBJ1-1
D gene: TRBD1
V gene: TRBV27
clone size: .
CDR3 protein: CASSRIGTGVGRTEAFF
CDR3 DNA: TGTGCCAGCAGTAGGATAGGGACAGGGGTCGGTCGCACTGAAGCTTTCTTT

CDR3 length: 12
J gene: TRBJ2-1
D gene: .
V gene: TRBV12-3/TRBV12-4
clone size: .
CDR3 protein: CASSLLSNEQFF
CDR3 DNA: TGTGCCAGCAGCCTACTAAGCAATGAGCAGTTCTTC

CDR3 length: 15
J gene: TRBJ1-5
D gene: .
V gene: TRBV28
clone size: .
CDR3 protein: CASVGGPISNQPQHF
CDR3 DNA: TGTGCCAGCGTAGGGGGTCCTATTAGCAATCAGCCCCAGCATTTT

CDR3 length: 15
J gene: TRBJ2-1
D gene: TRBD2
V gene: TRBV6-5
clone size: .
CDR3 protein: CASLGLAGGPDEQFF
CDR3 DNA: TGTGCCAGCCTCGGACTAGCGGGAGGGCCAGATGAGCAGTTCTTC

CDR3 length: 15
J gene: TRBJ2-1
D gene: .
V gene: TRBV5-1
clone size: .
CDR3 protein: CASSWGEASGNEQFF
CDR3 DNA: TGCGCCAGCAGCTGGGGGGAGGCGTCGGGCAATGAGCAGTTCTTC

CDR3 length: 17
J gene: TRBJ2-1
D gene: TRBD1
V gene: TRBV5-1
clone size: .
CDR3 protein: CASSLSTGGITYNEQFF
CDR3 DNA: TGCGCCAGCAGCCTATCGACAGGGGGCATCACCTACAATGAGCAGTTCTTC

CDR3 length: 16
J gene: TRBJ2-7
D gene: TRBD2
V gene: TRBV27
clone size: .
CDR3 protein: CASSLSLAGGTYEQYF
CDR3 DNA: TGTGCCAGCAGTTTATCCCTAGCGGGAGGCACCTACGAGCAGTACTTC

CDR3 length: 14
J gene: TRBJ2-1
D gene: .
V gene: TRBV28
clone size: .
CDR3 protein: CASVPGISYNEQFF
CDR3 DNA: TGTGCCAGCGTACCGGGAATCTCCTACAATGAGCAGTTCTTC

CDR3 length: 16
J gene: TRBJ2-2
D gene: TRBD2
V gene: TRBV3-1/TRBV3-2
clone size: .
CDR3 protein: CASSPASGRSTGELFF
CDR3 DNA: TGTGCCAGCAGCCCTGCTAGCGGGAGGTCCACCGGGGAGCTGTTTTTT

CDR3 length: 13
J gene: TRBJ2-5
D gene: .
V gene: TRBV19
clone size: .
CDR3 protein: CASSTRQQETQYF
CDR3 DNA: TGTGCCAGTAGTACCCGACAGCAAGAGACCCAGTACTTC

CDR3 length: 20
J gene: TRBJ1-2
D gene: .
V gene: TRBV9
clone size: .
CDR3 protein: CASSVVAGTTSHPPLSGYTF
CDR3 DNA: TGTGCCAGCAGCGTAGTGGCAGGGACAACCAGTCACCCACCACTCTCAGGCTACACCTTC

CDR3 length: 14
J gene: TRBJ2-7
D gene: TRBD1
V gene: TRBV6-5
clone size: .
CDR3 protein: CASSYGTGWYEQYF
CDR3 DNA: TGTGCCAGCAGTTATGGGACAGGGTGGTACGAGCAGTACTTC

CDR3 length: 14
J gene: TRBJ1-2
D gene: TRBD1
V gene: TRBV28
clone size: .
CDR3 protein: CASSLQPGQHGYTF
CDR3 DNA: TGTGCCAGCAGTTTACAACCGGGACAGCATGGCTACACCTTC

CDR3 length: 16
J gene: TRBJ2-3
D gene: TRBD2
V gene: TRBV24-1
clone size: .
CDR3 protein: CATSGTSGTDTDTQYF
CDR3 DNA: TGTGCCACCAGTGGGACTAGCGGGACCGACACAGATACGCAGTATTTT

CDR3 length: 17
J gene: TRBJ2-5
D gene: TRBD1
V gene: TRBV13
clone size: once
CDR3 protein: CASSLEAGGLLQETQYF
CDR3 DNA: TGTGCCAGCAGCTTAGAGGCAGGGGGCCTTCTTCAAGAGACCCAGTACTTC

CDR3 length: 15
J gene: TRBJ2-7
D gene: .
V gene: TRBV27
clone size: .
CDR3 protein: CASSQEPGHIYEQYF
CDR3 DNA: TGTGCCAGCAGCCAGGAACCGGGACATATCTACGAGCAGTACTTC